The next 15 T cell receptor beta chains were all read from a single sample in a study of T-cell memory formation after mild COVID-19. A single record per CDR3 protein comes from TCRdb applying MiXCR to the 5' RACE reads. Here the sample spans 150,000 to 200,000 distinct CDR3 sequences, about a fifth being singletons. The sequencing sample was made of PBMCs or a T cell subset sorted from them (not recorded which). The receptors originated from an adult woman who had mild COVID-19 (a few samples of this study predate the infection). Cell type and time point are not known.

The V gene is TRBV20-1, the J gene TRBJ1-1; D uncertain. The germline V gene encodes CDR1 DFQATT and CDR2 SNEGSKA (reference sequence). V was cut by 8 bases and J by 0 bases, with 19 bases left in between. This CDR3 region has 15 residues. The CDR3 DNA is TGCAGTTTACGCCCCCTATCGAGGGTGAACACTGAAGCTTTCTTT. This sequence encodes CSLRPLSRVNTEAFF.

J is TRBJ2-2 and V is TRBV7-9, with 12 bases lining up with TRBD2. Germline V CDR1 and CDR2: SEHNR, FQNEAQ (reference sequence). J lost 0 bases, V lost 4 bases, and 6 bases had no gene match. The CDR3 totals 18 residues. The CDR3 here is CASSYPGLAGSNTGELFF. The CDR3 DNA reads TGTGCCAGCAGCTACCCGGGACTAGCGGGTTCGAACACCGGGGAGCTGTTTTTT.

The CDR3 loop reads CASKWNYGYTF. CDR3 coding DNA: TGTGCCAGCAAATGGAACTATGGCTACACCTTC. The chain carries TRBV4-2 and TRBJ1-2; no firm D call. V was pared by 7 bases and J by 2 bases, with 5 bases between. This CDR3 is built from 11 residues. Germline V lookup: CDR1 LGHNA, CDR2 YNFKEQ.

This clonotype was observed a few times. The J gene is TRBJ1-1, the V gene TRBV7-8, with TRBD1 matching over 8 bases. Looked up from germline, CDR1 is SGHVS and CDR2 is FQNEAQ. Trimming took 2 bases from V and 5 from J; bases not matched to a gene: 4. The CDR3 is 14 amino acids. CDR3 coding DNA: TGTGCCAGCAGCTTATTACAGGGGGGAACTGAAGCTTTCTTT. Protein product: CASSLLQGGTEAFF.

The CDR3 sequence is CSARGLYSYNEQFF. CDR3 nucleotide sequence: TGCAGTGCAAGGGGGCTATACTCCTACAATGAGCAGTTCTTC. V and J are TRBV20-1 and TRBJ2-1; 7 nucleotides align to TRBD1. In germline, CDR1 is DFQATT, CDR2 SNEGSKA (reference sequence). The CDR3 contains 14 residues. V gave up 6 bases and J gave up 0 bases; unmatched junction bases: 5.

The gene calls are TRBV9 and TRBJ2-7, with 10 bases matching TRBD2. V lost 4 bases, J lost 2 bases, and 6 bases stayed unmatched. CDR1 and CDR2 (germline): SGDLS, YYNGEE. This CDR3 has 15 residues. The chain's CDR3 is CASSTSSGSPYEQYF. CDR3 nucleotides: TGTGCCAGCAGCACCTCTAGCGGGAGCCCCTACGAGCAGTACTTC.

This clonotype was counted only a few times. The chain recombines TRBV9 with TRBJ2-7; D is ambiguous. CDR3 length: 15 residues. The germline gives CDR1 SGDLS, CDR2 YYNGEE. V gave up 0 bases and J gave up 0 bases, with 10 bases separating them. The CDR3, as DNA: TGTGCCAGCAGCGTAGCGGACCGCATCTCCTACGAGCAGTACTTC. This encodes CASSVADRISYEQYF.

The sample holds a few counts of this clonotype. The chain joins TRBV7-6 to TRBJ2-5; D remains ambiguous. CDR3 size: 15 residues. Germline V gene sequence: CDR1 SGHVS, CDR2 FNYEAQ. The V and J ends lost 2 bases and 5 bases respectively, with 15 bases between them. The CDR3 DNA follows: TGTGCCAGCAGCTTATGGGGTAGCTATGGGGAGACCCAGTACTTC. Protein sequence: CASSLWGSYGETQYF.

This clonotype was counted only a few times. The CDR3 region is CASSYSWDRGYEQYF. The CDR3 region has the DNA TGTGCCAGCAGTTACTCGTGGGACAGGGGGTACGAGCAGTACTTC. This sequence joins TRBV6-5 and TRBJ2-7; TRBD1 matches at 11 bases. CDR1 MNHEY and CDR2 SVGAGI come from the germline V gene. Unmatched junction bases numbered 2, after V lost 0 bases and J lost 4 bases. The CDR3 sequence is 15 residues long.

The chain joins TRBV30 to TRBJ1-1, with D possibly being TRBD1 (5 bases). The CDR3 has 11 residues. CDR1 and CDR2 (germline): GTSNPN, SVGIG (reference sequence). Trimming cost V 3 bases and J 7 bases, with 9 bases left between them. The chain's CDR3 is CAWSRGIEAFF. The CDR3, as DNA: TGTGCCTGGAGCCGGGGGATTGAAGCTTTCTTT. The full variable domain, its missing parts supplied by reference TRBV30 and TRBJ1-1, is SQTIHQWPATLVQPVGSPLSLECTVEGTSNPNLYWYRQAAGRGLQLLFYSVGIGQISSEVPQNLSASRPQDRQFILSSKKLLLSDSGFYLCAWSRGIEAFFGQGTRLTVV.

The chain couples TRBV5-5 to TRBJ1-5; perhaps TRBD1 as D (6 bases). Between the trimmed V and J ends, which lost 4 bases and 4 bases, there was a span of 9 bases. The CDR3 totals 13 residues. CDR1 is SGHKS and CDR2 is YYEKEE in the germline V gene (reference sequence). The CDR3 region is CASSVTGNQPQHF. CDR3 nucleotides: TGTGCCAGCAGCGTCACAGGGAATCAGCCCCAGCATTTT.

The chain combines TRBV3-1 with TRBJ2-5; TRBD1 matches at 7 bases. The CDR3 loop spans 19 amino acids. Unmatched junction bases numbered 17, after V lost 3 bases and J lost 1 base. Germline V lookup: CDR1 LGHDT, CDR2 YNNKEL (reference sequence). The CDR3 coding sequence is TGTGCCAGCAGCCAGGTCAGGGGACAGCGACTTCTATCCCAAGAGACCCAGTACTTC. Translation gives CASSQVRGQRLLSQETQYF.

This clonotype occurred a few times. The J gene is TRBJ1-2, the V gene TRBV30, with D perhaps matching TRBD1 (5 bases). CDR1 is GTSNPN, CDR2 SVGIG, per germline (reference sequence). V lost 0 bases, J lost 4 bases, and 9 bases lay in between. This CDR3 is built from 13 residues. This CDR3 reads CAWSVGQGYGYTF. The CDR3 nucleotides read TGTGCCTGGAGTGTGGGTCAGGGCTATGGCTACACCTTC. Variable domain in full (rest from reference TRBV30 and TRBJ1-2): SQTIHQWPATLVQPVGSPLSLECTVEGTSNPNLYWYRQAAGRGLQLLFYSVGIGQISSEVPQNLSASRPQDRQFILSSKKLLLSDSGFYLCAWSVGQGYGYTFGSGTRLTVV.

This chain links TRBV5-1 with TRBJ2-7; TRBD2 is a possible D gene (5 bases). Trimming cost V 5 bases and J 4 bases, with 13 bases left between them. CDR3 length equals 13 residues. Germline CDR1 reads SGHRS; CDR2 reads YFSETQ. The CDR3 protein is CASRPSDFYEQYF. As DNA, the CDR3 is TGCGCCAGCAGACCGTCGGACTTTTACGAGCAGTACTTC.

The V and J genes are TRBV27 and TRBJ2-7, with D perhaps matching TRBD1 (6 bases). Germline V lookup: CDR1 MNHEY, CDR2 SMNVEV (reference sequence). Trimming pared 6 bases from V and 7 bases from J, leaving 16 bases between. The CDR3 totals 13 residues. The CDR3 DNA reads as TGTGCCAGCAGCGGCGGGCCAAGGGGGGAGCAGTACTTC. Protein: CASSGGPRGEQYF.